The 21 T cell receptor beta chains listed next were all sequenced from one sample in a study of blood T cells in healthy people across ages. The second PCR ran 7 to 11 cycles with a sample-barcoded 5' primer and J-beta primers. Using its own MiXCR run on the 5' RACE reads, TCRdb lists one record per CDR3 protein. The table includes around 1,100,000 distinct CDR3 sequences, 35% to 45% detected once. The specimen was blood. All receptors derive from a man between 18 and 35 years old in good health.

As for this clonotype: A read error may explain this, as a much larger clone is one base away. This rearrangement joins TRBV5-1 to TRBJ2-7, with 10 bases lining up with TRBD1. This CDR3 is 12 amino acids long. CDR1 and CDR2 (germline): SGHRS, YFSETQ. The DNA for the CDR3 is TGCGCCAGCCGGACAGGGGGGAACGAGCACTACTTC. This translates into CASRTGGNEHYF.

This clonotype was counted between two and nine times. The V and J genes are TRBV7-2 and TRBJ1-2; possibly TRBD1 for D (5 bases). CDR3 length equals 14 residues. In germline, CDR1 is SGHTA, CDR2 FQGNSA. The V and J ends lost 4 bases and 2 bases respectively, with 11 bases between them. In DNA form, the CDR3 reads TGTGCCAGCAGCTCCTTGACAGTCAACTATGGCTACACCTTC. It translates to CASSSLTVNYGYTF.

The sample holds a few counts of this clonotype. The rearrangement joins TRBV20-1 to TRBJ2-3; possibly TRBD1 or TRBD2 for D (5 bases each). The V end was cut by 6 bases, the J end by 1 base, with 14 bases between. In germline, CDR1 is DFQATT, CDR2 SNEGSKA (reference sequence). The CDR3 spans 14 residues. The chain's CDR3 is CSAPGKGRTDTQYF. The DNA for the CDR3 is TGCAGTGCCCCAGGGAAGGGACGCACAGATACGCAGTATTTT.

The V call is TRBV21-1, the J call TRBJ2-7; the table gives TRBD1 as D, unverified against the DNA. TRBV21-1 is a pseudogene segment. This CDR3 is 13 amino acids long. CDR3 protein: CASRKRDNYEQYF. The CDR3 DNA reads TGTGCCAGCAGAAAACGGGACAACTACGAGCAGTACTTC.

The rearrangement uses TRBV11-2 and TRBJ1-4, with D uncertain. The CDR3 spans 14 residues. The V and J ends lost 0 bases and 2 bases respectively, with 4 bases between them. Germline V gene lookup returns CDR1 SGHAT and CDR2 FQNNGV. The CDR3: CASSLDVTNEKLFF. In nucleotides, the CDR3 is TGTGCCAGCAGCTTAGATGTGACTAATGAAAAACTGTTTTTT.

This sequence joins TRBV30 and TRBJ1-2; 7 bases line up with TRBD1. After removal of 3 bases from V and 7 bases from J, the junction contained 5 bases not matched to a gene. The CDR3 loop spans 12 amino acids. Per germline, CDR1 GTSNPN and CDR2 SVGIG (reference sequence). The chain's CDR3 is CAWSPDRVGYTF. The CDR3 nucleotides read TGTGCCTGGAGCCCCGACAGGGTTGGCTACACCTTC.

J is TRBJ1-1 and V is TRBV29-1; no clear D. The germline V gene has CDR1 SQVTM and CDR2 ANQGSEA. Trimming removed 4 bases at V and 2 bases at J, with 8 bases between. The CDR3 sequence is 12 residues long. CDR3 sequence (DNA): TGCAGCGTTGGTGGGCCCAACACTGAAGCTTTCTTT. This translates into CSVGGPNTEAFF.

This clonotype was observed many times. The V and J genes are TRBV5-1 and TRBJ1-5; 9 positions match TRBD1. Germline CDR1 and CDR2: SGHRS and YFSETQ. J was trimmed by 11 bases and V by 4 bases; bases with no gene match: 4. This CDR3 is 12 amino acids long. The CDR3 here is CASSQGQGTQHF. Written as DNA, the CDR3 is TGCGCCAGCAGCCAGGGACAGGGAACCCAGCATTTT.

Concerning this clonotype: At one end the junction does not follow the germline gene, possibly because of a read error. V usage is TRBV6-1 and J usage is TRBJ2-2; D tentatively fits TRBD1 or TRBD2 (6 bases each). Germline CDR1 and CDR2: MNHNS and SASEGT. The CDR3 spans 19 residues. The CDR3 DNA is TGTACCAGCAGTGAAGGGATAGGGGGGATTACTCCGAACACCGGGGAGCTGTTTTTT. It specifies CTSSEGIGGITPNTGELFF.

Written as DNA, the CDR3 is TGCAGTGCCCTCACCGCGGGGGGCTATGGCTACACCTTC. Amino acids: CSALTAGGYGYTF. V usage is TRBV20-1 and J usage is TRBJ1-2; a weak D match, TRBD1 (5 bases). There are 13 residues in the CDR3. Germline-derived CDR1 and CDR2 are DFQATT and SNEGSKA (reference sequence). With 6 bases removed from V and 4 bases from J, the gap between germline ends came to 15 bases.

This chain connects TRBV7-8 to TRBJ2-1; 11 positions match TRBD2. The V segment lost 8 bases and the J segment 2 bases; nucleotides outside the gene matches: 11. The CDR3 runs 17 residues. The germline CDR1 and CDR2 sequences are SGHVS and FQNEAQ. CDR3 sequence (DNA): TGTGCCAGCGGCCGGTTTAGCGGGGGGGTTACCTACAATGAGCAGTTCTTC. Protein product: CASGRFSGGVTYNEQFF.

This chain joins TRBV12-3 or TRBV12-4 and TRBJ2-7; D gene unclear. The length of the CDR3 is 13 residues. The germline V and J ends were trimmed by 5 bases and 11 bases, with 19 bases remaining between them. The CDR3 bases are TGTGCCAGCAGTCCCGGTGTAGGATCTAGGGAGTACTTC. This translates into CASSPGVGSREYF.

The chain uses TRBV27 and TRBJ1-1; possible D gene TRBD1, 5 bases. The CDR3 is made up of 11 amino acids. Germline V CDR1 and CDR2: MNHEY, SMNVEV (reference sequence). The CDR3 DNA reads TGTGCAGGGCGGGGGTGGGCTGAAGCTTTCTTT. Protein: CAGRGWAEAFF.

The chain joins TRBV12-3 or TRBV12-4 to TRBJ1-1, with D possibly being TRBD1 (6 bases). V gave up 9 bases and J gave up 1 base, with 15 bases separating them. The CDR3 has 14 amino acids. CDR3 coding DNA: TGTGCCAGTGACCCCAGGGGCTCGAACACTGAAGCTTTCTTT. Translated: CASDPRGSNTEAFF.

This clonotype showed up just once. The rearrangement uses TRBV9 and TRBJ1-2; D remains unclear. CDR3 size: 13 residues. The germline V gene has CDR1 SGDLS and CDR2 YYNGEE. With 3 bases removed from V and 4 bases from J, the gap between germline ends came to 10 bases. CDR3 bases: TGTGCCAGCAGCGGAGGTGACGCCTATGGCTACACCTTC. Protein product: CASSGGDAYGYTF. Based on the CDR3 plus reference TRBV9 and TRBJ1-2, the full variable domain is DSGVTQTPKHLITATGQRVTLRCSPRSGDLSVYWYQQSLDQGLQFLIQYYNGEERAKGNILERFSAQQFPDLHSELNLSSLELGDSALYFCASSGGDAYGYTFGSGTRLTVV.

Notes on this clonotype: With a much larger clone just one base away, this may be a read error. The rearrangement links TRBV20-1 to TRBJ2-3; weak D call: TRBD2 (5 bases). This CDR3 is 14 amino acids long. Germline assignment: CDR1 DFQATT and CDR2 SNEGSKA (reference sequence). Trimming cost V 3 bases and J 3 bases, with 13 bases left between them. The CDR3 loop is CSASRARVTDTQYF. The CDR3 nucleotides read TGCAGTGCTAGTCGCGCGAGGGTGACAGATACGCAGTATTTT.

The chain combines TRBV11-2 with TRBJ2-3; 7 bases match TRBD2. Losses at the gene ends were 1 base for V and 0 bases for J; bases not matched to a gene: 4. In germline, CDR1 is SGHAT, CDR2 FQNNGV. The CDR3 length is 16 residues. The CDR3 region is CASSLAGTISTDTQYF. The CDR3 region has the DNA TGTGCCAGCAGCTTAGCCGGGACTATTAGCACAGATACGCAGTATTTT.

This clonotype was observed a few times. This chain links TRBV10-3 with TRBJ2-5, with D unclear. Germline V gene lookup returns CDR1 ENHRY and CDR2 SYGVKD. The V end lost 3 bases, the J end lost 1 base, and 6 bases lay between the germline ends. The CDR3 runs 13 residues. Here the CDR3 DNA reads TGTGCCATCAGTGACGGTTCCCAAGAGACCCAGTACTTC. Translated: CAISDGSQETQYF.

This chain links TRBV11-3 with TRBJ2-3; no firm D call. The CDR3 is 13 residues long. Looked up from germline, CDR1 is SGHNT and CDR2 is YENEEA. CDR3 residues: CVNLAGGAATQYF. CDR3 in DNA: TGTGTTAACTTAGCAGGCGGCGCAGCTACGCAGTATTTT.

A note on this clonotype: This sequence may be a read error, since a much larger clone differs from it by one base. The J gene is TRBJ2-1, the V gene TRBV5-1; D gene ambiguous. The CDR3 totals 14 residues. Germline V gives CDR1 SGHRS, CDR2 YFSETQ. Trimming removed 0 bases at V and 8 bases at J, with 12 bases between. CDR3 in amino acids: CASSLGPADDEQFF. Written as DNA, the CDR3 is TGCGCCAGCAGCTTGGGTCCGGCAGACGATGAGCAGTTCTTC.

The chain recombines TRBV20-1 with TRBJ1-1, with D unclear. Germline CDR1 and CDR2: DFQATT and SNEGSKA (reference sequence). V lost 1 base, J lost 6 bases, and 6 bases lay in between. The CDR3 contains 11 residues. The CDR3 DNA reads TGCAGTGCTAGAGTAGGGCCTGAAGCTTTCTTT. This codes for CSARVGPEAFF.